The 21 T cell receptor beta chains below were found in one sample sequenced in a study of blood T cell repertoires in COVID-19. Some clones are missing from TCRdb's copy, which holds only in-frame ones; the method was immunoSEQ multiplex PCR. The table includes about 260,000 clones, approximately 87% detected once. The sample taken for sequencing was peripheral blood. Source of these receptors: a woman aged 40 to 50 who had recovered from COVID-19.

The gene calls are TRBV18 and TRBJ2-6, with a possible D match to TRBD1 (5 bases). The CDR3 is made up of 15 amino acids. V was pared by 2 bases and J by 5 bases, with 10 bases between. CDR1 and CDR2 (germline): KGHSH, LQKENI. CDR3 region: CASSPNQGRANVLTF. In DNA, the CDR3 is TGTGCCAGCTCACCAAATCAGGGAAGGGCCAACGTCCTGACTTTC.

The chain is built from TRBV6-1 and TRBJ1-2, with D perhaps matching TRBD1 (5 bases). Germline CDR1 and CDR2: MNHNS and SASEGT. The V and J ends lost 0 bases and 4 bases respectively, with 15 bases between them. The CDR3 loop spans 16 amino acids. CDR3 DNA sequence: TGTGCCAGCAGTGAAGCGATGGGGGGAAGGCTCTATGGCTACACCTTC. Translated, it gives CASSEAMGGRLYGYTF.

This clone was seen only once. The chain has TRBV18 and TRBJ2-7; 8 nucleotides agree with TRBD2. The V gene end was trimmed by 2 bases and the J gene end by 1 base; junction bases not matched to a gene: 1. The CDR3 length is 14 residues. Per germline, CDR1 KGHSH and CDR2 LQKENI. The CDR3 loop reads CASSPAGGSYEQYF. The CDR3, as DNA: TGTGCCAGCTCACCAGCGGGGGGATCCTACGAGCAGTACTTC. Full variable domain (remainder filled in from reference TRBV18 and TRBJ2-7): NAGVMQNPRHLVRRRGQEARLRCSPMKGHSHVYWYRQLPEEGLKFMVYLQKENIIDESGMPKERFSAEFPKEGPSILRIQQVVRGDSAAYFCASSPAGGSYEQYFGPGTRLTVT.

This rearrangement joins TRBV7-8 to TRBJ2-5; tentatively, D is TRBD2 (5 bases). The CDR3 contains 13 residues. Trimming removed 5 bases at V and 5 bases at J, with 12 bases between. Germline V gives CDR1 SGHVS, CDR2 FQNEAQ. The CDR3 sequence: CASSRAGGETQYF. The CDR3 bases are TGTGCCAGCAGCAGGGCGGGCGGTGAGACCCAGTACTTC.

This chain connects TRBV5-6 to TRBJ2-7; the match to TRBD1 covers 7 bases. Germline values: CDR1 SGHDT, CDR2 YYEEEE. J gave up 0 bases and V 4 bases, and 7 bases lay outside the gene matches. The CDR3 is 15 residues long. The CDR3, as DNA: TGTGCCAGCAGCCGCCCCGACAGGGCCTCCTACGAGCAGTACTTC. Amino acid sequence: CASSRPDRASYEQYF.

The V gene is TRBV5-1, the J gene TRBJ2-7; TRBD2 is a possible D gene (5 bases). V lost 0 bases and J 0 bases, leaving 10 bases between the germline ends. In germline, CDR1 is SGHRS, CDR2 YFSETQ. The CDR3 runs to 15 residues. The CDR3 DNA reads TGCGCCAGCAGCTTGGAAGCGGCTACCTCCTACGAGCAGTACTTC. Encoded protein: CASSLEAATSYEQYF.

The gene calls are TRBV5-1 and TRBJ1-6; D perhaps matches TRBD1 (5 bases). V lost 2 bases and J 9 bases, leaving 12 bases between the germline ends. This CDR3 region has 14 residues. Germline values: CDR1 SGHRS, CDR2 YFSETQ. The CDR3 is CASSFSGILSPLHF. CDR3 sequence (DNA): TGCGCCAGCAGCTTTTCAGGGATACTTTCACCCCTCCACTTT.

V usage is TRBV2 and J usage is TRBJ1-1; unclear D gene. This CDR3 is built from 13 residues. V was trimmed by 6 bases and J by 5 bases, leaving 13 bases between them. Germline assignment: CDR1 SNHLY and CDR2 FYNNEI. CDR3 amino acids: CASRYPGGTEAFF. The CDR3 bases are TGTGCCAGCAGGTACCCCGGAGGGACTGAAGCTTTCTTT. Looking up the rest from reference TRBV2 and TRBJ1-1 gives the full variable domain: EPEVTQTPSHQVTQMGQEVILRCVPISNHLYFYWYRQILGQKVEFLVSFYNNEISEKSEIFDDQFSVERPDGSNFTLKIRSTKLEDSAMYFCASRYPGGTEAFFGQGTRLTVV.

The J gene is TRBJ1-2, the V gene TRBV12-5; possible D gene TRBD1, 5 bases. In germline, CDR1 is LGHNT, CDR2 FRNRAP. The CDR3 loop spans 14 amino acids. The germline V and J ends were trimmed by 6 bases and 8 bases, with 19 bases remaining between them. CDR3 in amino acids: CASGLHGGGEGYTF. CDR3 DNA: TGTGCTAGTGGGCTCCACGGGGGGGGTGAGGGCTACACCTTC.

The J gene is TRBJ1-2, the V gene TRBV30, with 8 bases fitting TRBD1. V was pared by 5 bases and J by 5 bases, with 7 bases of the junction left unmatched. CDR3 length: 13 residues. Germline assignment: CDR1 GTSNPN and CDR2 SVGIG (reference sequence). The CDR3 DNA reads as TGTGCCTGGGACCCGACAGGGGCTTATGGCTACACCTTC. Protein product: CAWDPTGAYGYTF.

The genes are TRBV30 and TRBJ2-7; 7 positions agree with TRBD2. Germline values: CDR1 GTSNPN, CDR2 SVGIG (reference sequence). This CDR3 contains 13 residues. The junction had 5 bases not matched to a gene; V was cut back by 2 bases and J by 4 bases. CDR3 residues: CAWSRGLRYEQYF. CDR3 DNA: TGTGCCTGGAGTCGGGGACTAAGGTACGAGCAGTACTTC. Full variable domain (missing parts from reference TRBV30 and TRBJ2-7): SQTIHQWPATLVQPVGSPLSLECTVEGTSNPNLYWYRQAAGRGLQLLFYSVGIGQISSEVPQNLSASRPQDRQFILSSKKLLLSDSGFYLCAWSRGLRYEQYFGPGTRLTVT.

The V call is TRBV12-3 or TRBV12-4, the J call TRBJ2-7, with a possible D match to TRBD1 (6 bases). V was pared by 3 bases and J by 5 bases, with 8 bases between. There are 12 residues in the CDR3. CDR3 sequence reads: CASSFRGNEQYF. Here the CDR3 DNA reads TGTGCCAGCAGTTTTAGGGGGAACGAGCAGTACTTC.

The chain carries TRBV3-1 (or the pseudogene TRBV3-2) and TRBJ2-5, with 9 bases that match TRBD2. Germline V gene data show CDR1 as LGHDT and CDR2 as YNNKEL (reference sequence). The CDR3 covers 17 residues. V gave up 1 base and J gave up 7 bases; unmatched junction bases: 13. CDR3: CASSQAGASGALGTQYF. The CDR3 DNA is TGTGCCAGCAGCCAAGCCGGGGCTAGCGGGGCCCTAGGGACCCAGTACTTC.

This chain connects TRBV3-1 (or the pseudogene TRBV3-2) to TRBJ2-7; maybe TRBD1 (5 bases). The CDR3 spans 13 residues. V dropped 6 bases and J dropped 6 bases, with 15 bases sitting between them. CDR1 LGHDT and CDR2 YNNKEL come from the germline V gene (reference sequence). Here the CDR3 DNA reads TGTGCCAGCAGTCGAGAGACAGATCGCGAGCAGTACTTC. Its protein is CASSRETDREQYF.

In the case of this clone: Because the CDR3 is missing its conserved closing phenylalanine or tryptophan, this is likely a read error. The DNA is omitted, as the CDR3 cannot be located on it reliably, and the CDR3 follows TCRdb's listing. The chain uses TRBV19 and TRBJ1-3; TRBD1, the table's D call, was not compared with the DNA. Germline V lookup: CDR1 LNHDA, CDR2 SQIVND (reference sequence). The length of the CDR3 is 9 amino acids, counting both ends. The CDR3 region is CASSKDTPG.

CDR3 nucleotides: TGTGCCATCAGGGACAGCTTGAACACTGAAGCTTTCTTT. Translating gives CAIRDSLNTEAFF. This chain links TRBV10-3 with TRBJ1-1; tentative D call: TRBD1 (6 bases). Trimming took off 6 bases at V and 0 bases at J, with 8 bases between the two ends. CDR3 size: 13 residues. Germline V gives CDR1 ENHRY, CDR2 SYGVKD.

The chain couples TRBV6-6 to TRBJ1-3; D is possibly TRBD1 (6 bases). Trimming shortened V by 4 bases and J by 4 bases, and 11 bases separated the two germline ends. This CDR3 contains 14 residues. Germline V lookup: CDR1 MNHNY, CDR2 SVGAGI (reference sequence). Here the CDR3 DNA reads TGTGCCAGCAGTTTCCCGGGACAAGGAAACACCATATATTTT. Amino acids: CASSFPGQGNTIYF.

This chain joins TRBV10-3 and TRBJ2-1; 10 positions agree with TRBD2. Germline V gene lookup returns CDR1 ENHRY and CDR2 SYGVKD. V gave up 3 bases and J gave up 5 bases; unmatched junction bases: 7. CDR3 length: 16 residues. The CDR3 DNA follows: TGTGCCATCAGTGACGGGACTAGCGAGAGGGACAATGAGCAGTTCTTC. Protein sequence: CAISDGTSERDNEQFF.

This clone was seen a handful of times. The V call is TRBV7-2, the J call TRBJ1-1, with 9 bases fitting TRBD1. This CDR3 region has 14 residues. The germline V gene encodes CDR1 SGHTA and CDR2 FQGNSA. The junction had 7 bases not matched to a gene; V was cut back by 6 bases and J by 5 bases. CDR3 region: CASRLQGAGTEAFF. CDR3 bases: TGTGCCAGCAGGTTACAGGGGGCAGGGACTGAAGCTTTCTTT.

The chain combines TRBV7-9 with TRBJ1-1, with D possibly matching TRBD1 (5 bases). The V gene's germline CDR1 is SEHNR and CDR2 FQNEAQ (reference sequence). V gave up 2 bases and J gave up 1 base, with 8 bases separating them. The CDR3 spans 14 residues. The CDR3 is CASSLYDRNTEAFF. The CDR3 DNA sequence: TGTGCCAGCAGCTTATACGACAGGAACACTGAAGCTTTCTTT. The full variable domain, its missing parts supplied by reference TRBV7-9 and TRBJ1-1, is DTGVSQNPRHKITKRGQNVTFRCDPISEHNRLYWYRQTLGQGPEFLTYFQNEAQLEKSRLLSDRFSAERPKGSFSTLEIQRTEQGDSAMYLCASSLYDRNTEAFFGQGTRLTVV.

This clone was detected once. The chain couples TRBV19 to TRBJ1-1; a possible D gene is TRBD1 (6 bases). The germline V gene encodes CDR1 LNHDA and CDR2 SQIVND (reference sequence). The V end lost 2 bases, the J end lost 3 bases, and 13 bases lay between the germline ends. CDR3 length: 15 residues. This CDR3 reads CASSISAGVDTEAFF. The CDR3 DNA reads TGTGCCAGTAGTATATCGGCAGGGGTGGACACTGAAGCTTTCTTT.